The T cell receptor beta chain described here comes from a study of shared clonotypes between healthy human individuals. General study findings and limits: Depth was large, yet rarefaction showed that sorted-subset sequencing was incomplete.

In regard to this clone: Antigen unknown.

The CDR3 is made up of 14 amino acids. Germline V lookup: CDR1 MDHEN, CDR2 SYDVKM. Losses at the gene ends were 6 bases for V and 2 bases for J; bases not matched to a gene: 5. Sequenced by immunoSEQ multiplex PCR; TCRdb stores in-frame clones only, minus some. Of roughly 1,500,000 clones in the sample, approximately 98.5% are singletons; the top ten hold approximately 0.4%. Study donors comprised healthy, HIV-negative adults devoid of recent acute infection or vaccination. Every donor was a Caucasian adult from Nashville, Tennessee. Negatively enriched CD4+ T cells were divided by CD45RA into naive and memory.

Sequenced material: naive CD4+ T cells sorted from blood. Indicated subset: CD45RA+ positively selected. V is TRBV28 and J is TRBJ2-7; 9 bases fit TRBD1. This receptor was taken from a man aged 25 to 40 in good health. The CDR3, as DNA: TGTGCCAGCAGCCCACAGGGGGCTACCTACGAGCAGTACTTC. Translated: CASSPQGATYEQYF. Filled out from reference TRBV28 and TRBJ2-7, the complete variable domain reads DVKVTQSSRYLVKRTGEKVFLECVQDMDHENMFWYRQDPGLGLRLIYFSYDVKMKEKGDIPEGYSVSREKKERFSLILESASTNQTSMYLCASSPQGATYEQYFGPGTRLTVT.